The 7 T cell receptor beta chains presented below share a single source sample, sequenced in a study of T-cell reconstitution after alpha-beta-depleted transplantation in children. Preparation of the TCRbeta library was carried out with unique molecular identifiers. Via MiXCR, TCRdb re-called the PCR reads, giving one row per CDR3 protein. This sample has about 220,000 distinct CDR3 sequences, with approximately 17% found just once. The sequencing here drew on PBMCs, mostly from graft donor cells, taken 360 days after TCRalphabeta/CD19-depleted stem cell transplant. The receptors derive from a male patient aged 2 to 10 who had a stem cell transplant for acute lymphoblastic leukemia, so the T cells may come from the graft donor.

This clonotype has just a few counts. The chain uses TRBV20-1 and TRBJ2-1, with 11 positions matching TRBD2. The V gene's germline CDR1 is DFQATT and CDR2 SNEGSKA (reference sequence). V lost 6 bases, J lost 8 bases, and 9 bases stayed unmatched. The CDR3 is made up of 14 amino acids. The CDR3 sequence is CSATGLADPHEQFF. CDR3 coding DNA: TGCAGTGCCACGGGACTAGCGGACCCCCATGAGCAGTTCTTC.

This clonotype has only a few counts. The chain uses TRBV12-3 or TRBV12-4 and TRBJ1-2; no clear D. V lost 2 bases to trimming and J lost 0 bases, with 10 bases between them. CDR3 length equals 15 residues. The CDR3 coding sequence is TGTGCCAGCAGTTTACGGGCAGTCCCTAACTATGGCTACACCTTC. Its protein product is CASSLRAVPNYGYTF.

This clonotype was seen a handful of times. This chain links TRBV20-1 with TRBJ2-2, with a tentative D call TRBD2 (5 bases). The germline V and J ends were trimmed by 2 bases and 7 bases, with 17 bases remaining between them. This CDR3 comprises 15 residues. In germline, CDR1 is DFQATT, CDR2 SNEGSKA (reference sequence). Here the CDR3 reads CSARSTGAEVGELFF. Written as DNA, the CDR3 is TGCAGTGCTAGATCTACCGGAGCGGAGGTCGGGGAGCTGTTTTTT.

This clonotype occurred many times. This sequence joins TRBV11-2 and TRBJ2-3; D call uncertain. From germline, CDR1 is SGHAT and CDR2 FQNNGV. V lost 5 bases and J 4 bases, leaving 13 bases between the germline ends. This CDR3 spans 14 amino acids. The CDR3 reads CASSRLVGPDTQYF. The CDR3 bases are TGTGCCAGCAGCCGCCTGGTGGGCCCAGATACGCAGTATTTT.

This rearrangement joins TRBV4-3 to TRBJ2-3, with D tentatively TRBD2 (6 bases). CDR3 length equals 17 residues. Germline CDR1 reads LGHNA; CDR2 reads YSLEER. V dropped 1 base and J dropped 4 bases, with 18 bases sitting between them. The DNA for the CDR3 is TGCGCCAGCAGCCAAGGGGACTCACAACGGGGCCCAGATACGCAGTATTTT. This encodes CASSQGDSQRGPDTQYF.

The J gene is TRBJ1-6, the V gene TRBV5-1, with D possibly matching TRBD1 (5 bases). The CDR3 totals 16 residues. Per germline, CDR1 SGHRS and CDR2 YFSETQ. The germline V and J ends were trimmed by 0 bases and 8 bases, with 15 bases remaining between them. The CDR3: CASSLELGGDDSPLHF. The CDR3 DNA reads TGCGCCAGCAGCTTGGAACTTGGAGGGGACGATTCACCCCTCCACTTT.

The chain employs TRBV7-9 and TRBJ1-1, with D perhaps TRBD1 (5 bases). V shed 5 bases and J shed 1 base, with 17 bases lying between them. CDR1 and CDR2 from the germline V gene are SEHNR and FQNEAQ (reference sequence). CDR3 size: 16 residues. DNA for the CDR3: TGTGCCAGCAGCATGGGGAGGGACGGAGGGAACACTGAAGCTTTCTTT. This translates into CASSMGRDGGNTEAFF.